These T cell receptor beta chains were read from a single sample in a study of PD-L1 blockade in urothelial cancer. This table comes from immunoSEQ multiplex PCR, and its TCRdb copy is limited to in-frame clones, with some not included. In the table there are tens of thousands of clones, around nine tenths of which are singletons. The sample here was PBMCs, taken around atezolizumab (anti-PD-L1) treatment. The receptors were sampled from a man in his 60s with urothelial cancer. Both conserved end residues are part of each CDR3. D genes are given only for firm matches. Clone size is shown for a subset of rows, as once, few, many or a class of expanded clone.

TRBV6-5	-	TRBJ2-3	-	CASRGTAQDTQYF	TGTGCCAGCCGGGGGACAGCACAAGATACGCAGTATTTT
TRBV9	-	TRBJ2-5	-	CASSVARGFETQYF	TGTGCCAGCAGCGTAGCTCGGGGATTTGAGACCCAGTACTTC
TRBV27	TRBD2	TRBJ2-1	-	CASSFRTSRREQFF	TGTGCCAGCAGTTTCCGGACTAGCCGACGTGAGCAGTTCTTC
TRBV28	-	TRBJ2-7	-	CASSLNRATYEQYF	TGTGCCAGCAGTTTAAACAGGGCGACCTACGAGCAGTACTTC
TRBV6-6	-	TRBJ2-2	-	CASSYSWASSGELFF	TGTGCCAGCAGTTATTCATGGGCGAGTTCCGGGGAGCTGTTTTTT
TRBV4-2	TRBD1	TRBJ2-2	-	CASTRQGANTGELFF	TGTGCCAGCACCAGACAGGGGGCGAACACCGGGGAGCTGTTTTTT
TRBV19	-	TRBJ1-1	-	CASSLLTVNTEAFF	TGTGCCAGTAGCCTCTTGACAGTGAACACTGAAGCTTTCTTT
TRBV6-5	TRBD1	TRBJ1-1	once	CASSRDRGGSTEAFF	TGTGCCAGCAGCAGGGACAGGGGGGGAAGCACTGAAGCTTTCTTT
TRBV28	-	TRBJ1-5	-	CASSLRGWFGQPQHF	TGTGCCAGCAGTTTAAGGGGATGGTTTGGCCAGCCCCAGCATTTT
TRBV2	-	TRBJ2-3	-	CASSTRLEGLTDTQYF	TGTGCCAGCAGTACACGACTAGAGGGTTTGACAGATACGCAGTATTTT
TRBV19	-	TRBJ2-1	-	CASSMLDGGMNEQFF	TGTGCCAGTAGTATGTTGGACGGGGGTATGAATGAGCAGTTCTTC
TRBV5-1	-	TRBJ2-4	-	CASRTTFDSIKNIQYF	TGCGCCAGCAGAACCACATTCGACAGCATCAAAAACATTCAGTACTTC
TRBV29-1	-	TRBJ2-1	-	CSVVHRIGWQSSYNEQFF	TGCAGCGTTGTCCACAGGATAGGATGGCAGAGCTCCTACAATGAGCAGTTCTTC
TRBV7-9	TRBD2	TRBJ2-3	-	CASSLPAGGTGGTDTQYF	TGTGCCAGCAGCTTGCCAGCGGGAGGGACCGGGGGAACAGATACGCAGTATTTT
TRBV7-9	TRBD1	TRBJ2-5	-	CASSSTGTGGSETQYF	TGTGCCAGCAGCTCCACCGGGACAGGGGGCTCGGAGACCCAGTACTTC
TRBV19	TRBD2	TRBJ2-2	once	CASSIRGLADTGELFF	TGTGCCAGTAGTATAAGGGGACTAGCCGACACCGGGGAGCTGTTTTTT
TRBV6-9	TRBD1	TRBJ2-5	-	CASRLRGFATQYF	TGTGCCAGCAGGCTCAGGGGGTTTGCGACCCAGTACTTC
TRBV30	TRBD2	TRBJ2-1	-	CAWALAGGPVEQFF	TGTGCCTGGGCACTAGCGGGAGGGCCGGTTGAGCAGTTCTTC
TRBV2	TRBD1	TRBJ2-7	-	CASLRDRAIYEQYF	TGTGCCAGCCTCCGGGACAGGGCGATTTACGAGCAGTACTTC
TRBV11-2	-	TRBJ1-1	-	CASSLGGENTEAFF	TGTGCCAGCAGCTTAGGCGGGGAGAACACTGAAGCTTTCTTT
TRBV9	TRBD1	TRBJ1-3	-	CASSVGGGIGNTIYF	TGTGCCAGCAGCGTAGGAGGGGGCATTGGAAACACCATATATTTT
TRBV10-2	-	TRBJ2-2	-	CASMSGETYTGELFF	TGCGCCAGCATGTCGGGGGAGACTTACACCGGGGAGCTGTTTTTT
TRBV7-3	TRBD1	TRBJ2-6	-	CASSYSRTGGTGANVLTF	TGTGCCAGCAGCTACTCTCGGACAGGGGGAACTGGGGCCAACGTCCTGACTTTC
TRBV15	-	TRBJ1-5	few	CATSRDRGSNQPQHF	TGTGCCACCAGCAGAGACAGGGGAAGCAATCAGCCCCAGCATTTT
TRBV28	TRBD1	TRBJ1-2	once	CVISQGVDYGYTF	TGTGTTATCTCACAGGGGGTTGACTATGGCTACACCTTC
TRBV10-3	TRBD2	TRBJ2-3	-	CATVGREGQDTQYF	TGTGCCACCGTCGGGCGGGAGGGCCAAGATACGCAGTATTTT
TRBV6-5	-	TRBJ2-3	-	CASSSSGATSTDTQYF	TGTGCCAGCAGTTCCTCAGGGGCGACTAGCACAGATACGCAGTATTTT
TRBV10-3	-	TRBJ1-1	-	CAISDRGASAFF	TGTGCCATCAGTGATCGGGGGGCCTCGGCTTTCTTT
TRBV7-9	TRBD1	TRBJ1-4	-	CASSKGQGNEKLFF	TGTGCCAGCAGCAAGGGACAGGGAAATGAAAAACTGTTTTTT
TRBV7-8	TRBD1	TRBJ1-4	-	CASSPMFSGGSSDEKLFF	TGTGCCAGCAGCCCTATGTTCTCAGGGGGCTCTTCGGATGAAAAACTGTTTTTT
TRBV5-6	-	TRBJ1-2	-	CASSLAGVSLYGYTF	TGTGCCAGCAGCTTGGCAGGGGTCTCACTATATGGCTACACCTTC
TRBV4-1	-	TRBJ2-1	-	CASSQGWGDNEQFF	TGCGCCAGCAGCCAAGGATGGGGGGACAATGAGCAGTTCTTC
TRBV19	-	TRBJ2-1	-	CASSIEGVRGYNEQFF	TGTGCCAGTAGTATAGAAGGGGTCAGGGGCTACAATGAGCAGTTCTTC
TRBV7-2	TRBD1	TRBJ1-5	-	CASRLTGTAYQPQHF	TGTGCCAGCAGACTAACCGGGACAGCATATCAGCCCCAGCATTTT
TRBV7-3	-	TRBJ2-2	-	CASSLEGPTNTGELFF	TGTGCCAGCAGCCTGGAGGGACCGACGAACACCGGGGAGCTGTTTTTT
TRBV28	-	TRBJ1-2	few	CASSLQGPNYGYTF	TGTGCCAGCAGTCTACAGGGTCCTAACTATGGCTACACCTTC
TRBV7-9	-	TRBJ2-7	-	CASGGGGTYEQYF	TGTGCCAGCGGGGGCGGCGGAACCTACGAGCAGTACTTC
TRBV27	-	TRBJ2-5	-	CASSLTGHRTAQYF	TGTGCCAGCAGTCTAACGGGACATCGTACGGCCCAGTACTTC
TRBV5-1	-	TRBJ1-4	few	CASSFGPRPGGNEKLFF	TGCGCCAGCAGTTTTGGCCCCAGGCCGGGGGGTAATGAAAAACTGTTTTTT
TRBV4-1	TRBD2	TRBJ2-3	-	CASSQGIAGGNTDTQYF	TGCGCCAGCAGCCAAGGAATAGCGGGGGGGAACACAGATACGCAGTATTTT
TRBV27	TRBD2	TRBJ2-1	-	CASSLDTSGVENEQFF	TGTGCCAGCAGTTTAGATACTAGCGGAGTCGAGAATGAGCAGTTCTTC
TRBV5-8	TRBD1	TRBJ1-5	-	CASSLAVWTGGLSNQPQHF	TGTGCCAGCAGCTTGGCGGTCTGGACAGGGGGTCTTAGCAATCAGCCCCAGCATTTT
TRBV6-1	TRBD1	TRBJ2-7	-	CASVKPGGFYYEQYF	TGTGCCAGCGTAAAACCAGGGGGCTTTTACTACGAGCAGTACTTC
TRBV6-6	TRBD1	TRBJ2-1	-	CASSPSRTGGYGEQFF	TGTGCCAGCAGCCCTTCGCGGACAGGGGGCTACGGGGAGCAGTTCTTC
TRBV11-1	-	TRBJ1-1	-	CASSLQGPWNTEAFF	TGTGCCAGCAGCTTACAGGGGCCGTGGAACACTGAAGCTTTCTTT
TRBV7-8	-	TRBJ2-4	-	CASSATSGLAKNIQYF	TGTGCCAGCAGCGCAACGAGCGGGCTAGCCAAAAACATTCAGTACTTC
TRBV18	-	TRBJ2-7	-	CASSPLQTYEQYF	TGTGCCAGCTCACCGTTACAGACCTACGAGCAGTACTTC
TRBV27	TRBD1	TRBJ2-7	-	CASGDRNTYEQYF	TGTGCCAGCGGGGACAGAAACACCTACGAGCAGTACTTC
TRBV2	TRBD2	TRBJ2-3	-	CASSELILLAGDSDTQYF	TGTGCCAGCAGTGAATTAATATTGTTAGCGGGAGATTCAGATACGCAGTATTTT
TRBV4-1	TRBD2	TRBJ2-7	-	CASSQVQGLADYEQYF	TGCGCCAGCAGCCAAGTCCAGGGACTAGCGGACTACGAGCAGTACTTC
TRBV13	-	TRBJ2-7	-	CASSLQGPYEQYF	TGTGCCAGCAGCTTACAGGGGCCCTACGAGCAGTACTTC
TRBV6-1	TRBD1	TRBJ2-5	-	CASLGTGSTQETQYF	TGTGCCAGCCTCGGGACAGGATCCACTCAAGAGACCCAGTACTTC
TRBV5-1	TRBD1	TRBJ1-3	-	CASSRQGDGSGNTIYF	TGCGCCAGCAGCCGACAGGGGGACGGCTCTGGAAACACCATATATTTT
TRBV10-1	-	TRBJ1-1	-	CASSVSDRGNTEAFF	TGCGCCAGCAGTGTTTCGGACAGAGGGAACACTGAAGCTTTCTTT
TRBV29-1	TRBD2	TRBJ2-7	few	CSAEAGDFEQYF	TGCAGCGCCGAAGCGGGAGATTTCGAGCAGTACTTC